This TCR beta chain is drawn from a study of blood T cell repertoires in COVID-19 (TCRdb year 2020). About the investigation overall: The collaborator samples originated in the United States, Italy and Spain and spanned the acute and convalescent phases of COVID-19. The material from the prospective study consisted of cDNA or gDNA derived from T cells, B-cell-depleted T cells, or PBMCs. The dataset comprised deeply sampled blood TCRbeta repertoires from subjects exposed to, actively infected with, or recovered from COVID-19. A freely available public database, intended as a resource for researchers studying the immune response to SARS-CoV-2, is where the repertoires were released. Samples came from the ongoing ImmuneRACE study (first 160 participants) plus 1,254 subjects from 6 global collaborators. Nearly every sample came with metadata listing a de-identified subject ID, COVID-19 status, age in years and sex. Where HLA class I and class II types were available, the types were taken from metadata supplied by the sample provider, not from assay-based typing.

The CDR3 covers 13 residues, taking in both the cysteine and the phenylalanine. Just CDR3 DNA is preserved here, 39 bases in frame from base 1. A distance of 15 bases separates the germline ends of V and J, which lose 4 bases and 9 bases respectively. Looking up the germline V gene yields CDR1 SGDLS and CDR2 YYNGEE. The immunoSEQ Assay, a bias-controlled multiplex PCR, was used to amplify TCRbeta CDR3 regions from genomic DNA. Concerning the study's data processing: The number of nucleated cells in each sample was estimated from the amplification of reference gene primers within the assay. Sequence reads were collapsed and filtered to measure the absolute abundance of every unique TCRbeta CDR3 rearrangement. For each sample, productive Simpson clonality was calculated by taking the square root of Simpson's diversity index across productive rearrangements. TCRdb carries this immuneACCESS record with in-frame sequences only. Its versions omit some clonotypes, under half of them owing to an unresolved V gene in the studies checked, with the rest unexplained. V and J calls and clone size follow that table, whereas D and trimming were derived from the DNA. The sample contains around 230,000 clones, 80% to 90% of them found a single time. About a tenth of the sample goes to the ten largest clones.

Results and caveats for the whole study, not just this receptor: The quantity of clinical and demographic metadata differed by source and by participant and was supplied without curation.

Regarding this clone: There is no known antigen for this receptor. No quality values exist for individual bases; no much larger clone is one base distant.

Participants in the prospective study were enrolled through a virtual design, were aged roughly 18 to 90 years, and lived in under 25 United States geographic areas. Cohort assignment in the prospective study relied on participant-reported clinical history from a screening survey and a study questionnaire. Mobile phlebotomists in the prospective study collected whole blood, serum and a nasopharyngeal or oropharyngeal swab from every participant. Over a roughly 2-month period, participants in the prospective study had the option of providing additional blood draws and questionnaires. Prospective study blood samples were shipped either frozen or at room temperature before DNA extraction.

The chain is encoded by TRBV9 joined to TRBJ2-3, and TRBD2 may be the D gene, going by 6 matching bases. This clonotype originated in a man aged 18-30 years with acute COVID-19. Material for sequencing was PBMCs or T cells enriched from blood (not recorded which). The CDR3: CASSPTRGYTQYF. The nucleotide sequence is TGTGCCAGCAGCCCGACTAGGGGCTACACGCAGTATTTT.